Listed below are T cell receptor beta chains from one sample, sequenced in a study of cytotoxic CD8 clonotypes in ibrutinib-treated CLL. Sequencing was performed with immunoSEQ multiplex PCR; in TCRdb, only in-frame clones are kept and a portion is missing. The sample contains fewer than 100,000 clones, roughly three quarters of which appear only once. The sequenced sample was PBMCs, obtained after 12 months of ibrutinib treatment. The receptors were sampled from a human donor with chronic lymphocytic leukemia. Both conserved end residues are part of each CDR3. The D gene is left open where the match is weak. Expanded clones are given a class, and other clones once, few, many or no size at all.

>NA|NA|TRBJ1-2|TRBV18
CASSPGAANYGYTF
TGTGCCAGCTCACCAGGGGCGGCTAACTATGGCTACACCTTC
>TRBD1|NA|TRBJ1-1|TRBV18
CASSLGQGVTEAFF
TGTGCCAGCTCACTTGGGCAGGGGGTCACTGAAGCTTTCTTT
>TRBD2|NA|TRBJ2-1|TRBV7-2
CASSLGNPGLAIGEQFF
TGTGCCAGCAGCTTAGGGAACCCGGGACTAGCGATTGGTGAGCAGTTCTTC
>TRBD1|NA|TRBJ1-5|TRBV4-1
CASSQDWQGGNQPQHF
TGCGCCAGCAGCCAAGATTGGCAGGGGGGTAATCAGCCCCAGCATTTT
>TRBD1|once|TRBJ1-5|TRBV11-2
CASSDRGQGTQHF
TGTGCCAGCAGCGACCGGGGACAGGGGACCCAGCATTTT
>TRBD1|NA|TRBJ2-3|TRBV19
CASSPGQGTDTQYF
TGTGCCAGTAGTCCGGGACAGGGCACAGATACGCAGTATTTT
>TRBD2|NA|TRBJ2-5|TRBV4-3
CASSQKRGWQETQYF
TGCGCCAGCAGCCAAAAGCGGGGCTGGCAAGAGACCCAGTACTTC
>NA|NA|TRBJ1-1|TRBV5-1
CASSLGGRRSEAFF
TGCGCCAGCAGCTTGGGGGGCAGGCGGTCTGAAGCTTTCTTT
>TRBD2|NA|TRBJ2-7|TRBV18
CASSPSGGDAEQYF
TGTGCCAGCTCCCCGAGCGGGGGCGACGCGGAGCAGTACTTC
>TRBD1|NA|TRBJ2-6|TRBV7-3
CASSSPPGQGTSGANVLTF
TGTGCCAGCAGCTCACCCCCGGGACAGGGGACCTCTGGGGCCAACGTCCTGACTTTC
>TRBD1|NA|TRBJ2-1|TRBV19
CASSTAQGAGQFF
TGTGCCAGTAGTACCGCCCAGGGGGCGGGGCAGTTCTTC
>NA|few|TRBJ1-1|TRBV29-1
CSVKSHLNTEAFF
TGCAGCGTGAAGTCCCACCTGAACACTGAAGCTTTCTTT
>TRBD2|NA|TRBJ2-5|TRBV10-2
CASSALGVGLAGLWTQYF
TGCGCCAGCAGCGCCCTTGGTGTGGGCCTAGCGGGATTATGGACCCAGTACTTC
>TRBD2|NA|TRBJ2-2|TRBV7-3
CASSYPSGMGTGELFF
TGTGCCAGCAGCTATCCTAGCGGGATGGGCACCGGGGAGCTGTTTTTT
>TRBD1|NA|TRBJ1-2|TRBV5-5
CASSRDSNYGYTF
TGTGCCAGCAGCCGGGACAGTAACTATGGCTACACCTTC
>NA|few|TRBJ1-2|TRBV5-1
CASAPGRYYGYTF
TGCGCCAGCGCGCCGGGACGGTACTATGGCTACACCTTC
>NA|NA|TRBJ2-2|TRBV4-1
CASSQGPGELFF
TGCGCCAGCAGCCAGGGTCCCGGGGAGCTGTTTTTT
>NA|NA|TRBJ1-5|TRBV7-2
CASSRTPYSNQPQHF
TGTGCCAGCAGCCGGACCCCCTATAGCAATCAGCCCCAGCATTTT
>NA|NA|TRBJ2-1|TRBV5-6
CASSWGSGTGTTGVFF
NA
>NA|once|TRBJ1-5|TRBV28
CASGGLNQPQHF
TGTGCCAGCGGCGGACTCAATCAGCCCCAGCATTTT
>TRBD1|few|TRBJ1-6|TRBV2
CASTGQGGSPLHF
TGTGCCAGCACCGGACAGGGGGGATCACCCCTCCACTTT
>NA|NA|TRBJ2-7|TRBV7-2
CASSLIHYEQYF
TGTGCCAGCAGCTTAATCCACTACGAGCAGTACTTC
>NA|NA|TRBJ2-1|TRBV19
CASTSPGNEQFF
TGTGCCAGTACCTCCCCGGGGAATGAGCAGTTCTTC
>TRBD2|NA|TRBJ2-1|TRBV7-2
CASSPTSYEQFF
TGTGCCAGCAGCCCGACTAGCTATGAGCAGTTCTTC
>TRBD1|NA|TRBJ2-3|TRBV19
CASKDRTTDTQYF
TGTGCCAGTAAGGACAGGACCACAGATACGCAGTATTTT
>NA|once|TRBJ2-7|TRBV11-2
CASSFSPVEQYF
TGTGCCAGCAGCTTTAGCCCTGTCGAGCAGTACTTC
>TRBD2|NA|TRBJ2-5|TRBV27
CASRDLAGEETQYF
TGTGCCAGCAGAGACCTAGCGGGAGAAGAGACCCAGTACTTC
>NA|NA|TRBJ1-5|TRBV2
CASSDWVFGADPRPQHF
TGTGCCAGCAGTGATTGGGTCTTTGGGGCGGACCCGAGGCCCCAGCATTTT
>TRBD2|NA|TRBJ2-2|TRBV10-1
CASPAPLLAASNTGELFF
TGCGCCAGCCCCGCCCCCCTGCTAGCGGCCTCGAACACCGGGGAGCTGTTTTTT
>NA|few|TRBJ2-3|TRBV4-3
CASSQDPGAGSDTQYF
TGCGCCAGCAGCCAAGATCCGGGGGCGGGCTCCGATACGCAGTATTTT
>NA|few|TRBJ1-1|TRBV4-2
CASSHWGSEAFF
TGTGCCAGCAGCCACTGGGGGTCTGAAGCTTTCTTT
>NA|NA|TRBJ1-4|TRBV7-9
CASSWGETNEKLFF
TGTGCCAGCAGCTGGGGGGAGACTAATGAAAAACTGTTTTTT
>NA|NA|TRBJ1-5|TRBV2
CASTRGELQPQHF
TGTGCCAGCACCCGGGGGGAGTTGCAGCCCCAGCATTTT
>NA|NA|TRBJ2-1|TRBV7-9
CASTFLGAGNEQFF
TGTGCCAGCACCTTCCTCGGGGCTGGCAATGAGCAGTTCTTC
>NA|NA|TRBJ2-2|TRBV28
CASSPPVGELFF
TGTGCCAGCAGTCCCCCCGTCGGGGAGCTGTTTTTT
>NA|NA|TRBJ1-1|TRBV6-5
CASSQAPRVWAFF
TGTGCCAGCTCACAAGCCCCCAGGGTATGGGCTTTCTTT
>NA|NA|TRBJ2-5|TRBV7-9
CASSLGGDLGETQYF
TGTGCCAGCAGCTTAGGGGGGGACTTAGGGGAGACCCAGTACTTC